The 2 T cell receptor beta chains reported below all come from one sample, sequenced in a study of cytomegalovirus exposure and HLA in healthy donors. Vbeta (60) and Jbeta (13) primers were used in the PCR. Assay: immunoSEQ multiplex PCR; the TCRdb copy retains only in-frame clones and omits some. The profile shows 150,000 to 250,000 clones, 85% of them singletons. Sequencing used PBMCs. The receptor source for this set is a woman in her forties or fifties in good health and CMV-seronegative.

The genes are TRBV18 and TRBJ2-2; 14 bases map to TRBD2. Unmatched junction bases numbered 5, after V lost 5 bases and J lost 6 bases. The CDR3 has 16 residues. Germline-derived CDR1 and CDR2 are KGHSH and LQKENI. CDR3 in DNA: TGTGCCAGCTCAAAGGGACTAGCGGGAGCGGCCGGGGAGCTGTTTTTT. Translating it yields CASSKGLAGAAGELFF.

V usage is TRBV28 and J usage is TRBJ1-2; TRBD1 matches 7 bases. The CDR3 loop spans 14 amino acids. Germline CDR1 is MDHEN and CDR2 is SYDVKM. V lost 8 bases and J lost 4; bases outside the gene matches: 10. The CDR3 loop is CASRSTGVTYGYTF. CDR3 DNA: TGTGCCAGCCGCTCTACAGGGGTCACCTATGGCTACACCTTC.